One T cell receptor beta chain is described in this entry. The CDR3 is 14 amino acids. The V and J ends lost 2 bases and 4 bases respectively, with 11 bases between them. Germline V gene data show CDR1 as LNHDA and CDR2 as SQIVND (reference sequence). These data come from a study of blood T cell repertoires in COVID-19. Study summary: COVID-19 samples, acute and convalescent, were from the United States, Italy and Spain. In each case, the material was cDNA or gDNA derived from T cells, B-cell-depleted T cells, or PBMCs.

Authors' analysis steps: Cell counts per sample came from amplifying reference gene primers. The repertoire was sequenced with immunoSEQ multiplex PCR; TCRdb's copy has only in-frame clones and lacks some. V and J calls and clone size are given by that table; D and trimming were obtained from the DNA. Here the sample spans 150,000 to 200,000 clones, 76% being singletons. The sequenced sample consisted of peripheral blood. This clonotype was obtained from a woman in her fifties or sixties with active or convalescent COVID-19. V usage is TRBV19 and J usage is TRBJ1-2; possibly TRBD1 for D (6 bases). CDR3 loop: CASSIRAGVYGYTF. CDR3 nucleotides: TGTGCCAGTAGTATACGGGCAGGGGTCTATGGCTACACCTTC.